This TCR beta chain was sequenced in a study of blood T cell repertoires in COVID-19. Looking at the study overall: The cDNA or gDNA used as material had been derived from T cells, B-cell-depleted T cells, or PBMCs.

In the authors' methods: Cell counts per sample came from amplifying reference gene primers. Sequencing was performed with immunoSEQ multiplex PCR; in TCRdb, only in-frame clones are kept and a portion is missing. V, J and clone size derive from that table, while D and trimming were established from the DNA sequence. The repertoire has 180,000 or so clones, approximately 88% of them found once; the top ten carry approximately 7%. Sequenced: peripheral blood. The origin of this receptor is a man aged 40-50 years with acute or convalescent COVID-19.

The CDR3 sequence: CASSGLDSPYGYTF. DNA for the CDR3: TGTGCCAGCAGCGGTCTGGACAGCCCCTATGGCTACACCTTC. V usage is TRBV5-6 and J usage is TRBJ1-2; TRBD1 is a possible D gene (6 bases). The germline V gene has CDR1 SGHDT and CDR2 YYEEEE. Trimming pared 4 bases from V and 4 bases from J, leaving 14 bases between. The CDR3 contains 14 residues.